The clone carrying this T cell receptor (beta chain) was detected a few times. Its antigen is unidentified. CDR3 size: 16 residues. V lost 4 bases and J lost 4; bases outside the gene matches: 7. The germline V gene has CDR1 MGHDK and CDR2 SYGVNS. This sample was taken from a study of cytomegalovirus exposure and HLA in healthy donors. The study's findings and limits: A later analysis linked roughly 17,000 TCR beta sequences to HLA alleles at 0.05 false discovery rate. Rarity marked most TCR sequences, yet some public TCRs occurred in many donors. A later analysis appeared to link common viral pathogens to several of the most significant clusters.

PCR employed 60 Vbeta and 13 Jbeta primers. The assay was immunoSEQ multiplex PCR, and TCRdb's table has in-frame clones only and misses some. The table shows more than 85,000 clones, with less than 85% occurring only once. The clonotype was recovered from a man aged 35 to 55 in good health and CMV-seropositive. The chain has TRBV25-1 and TRBJ2-1; 10 nucleotides align to TRBD2. The sequencing sample was made of PBMCs. DNA for the CDR3: TGTGCCAGCAGTGTGGGGGCTAGCGGGGGATACAATGAGCAGTTCTTC. It yields the protein CASSVGASGGYNEQFF.